Below are 2 T cell receptor beta chains sequenced from a single sample in a study of T cells expressing NK-cell markers. TCRdb reanalyzed the 5' RACE reads and collapses them to one entry per CDR3 protein, without DNA. In all, the sample yields 550,000 or so distinct CDR3 sequences. Sequencing was done on a sample of blood T cells: a sorted CD56 or NKG2C T cell subset, CD4+ or CD8+ T cells, or bulk PBMC T cells (not recorded which). Receptors originate from a man aged 18 to 29 in good health.

CDR3 amino acids: CASSGPGTEDPNEQFF. This chain links TRBV6-1 with TRBJ2-1; TCRdb picks TRBD1, but there is no DNA to check that call. The CDR3 is 16 amino acids. Per germline, CDR1 MNHNS and CDR2 SASEGT.

V is TRBV12-3 or TRBV12-4 and J is TRBJ1-2. The CDR3 is made up of 17 amino acids. CDR3 sequence: CASSSSHVGRSNYGYTF.